The clone carrying this TCR beta chain was detected many times. The sample is drawn from a study of metastatic and nonmetastatic thyroid tumors. The V and J ends lost 1 base and 3 bases respectively, with 15 bases between them. This CDR3 spans 15 amino acids. CDR1 DFQATT and CDR2 SNEGSKA come from the germline V gene (reference sequence). Not a single patient had been given any form of treatment at any point before undergoing thyroid surgery. TCRdb re-processed the PCR reads through MiXCR. Among almost 85,000 clones listed, roughly an eighth were seen once. This rearrangement joins TRBV20-1 to TRBJ1-2; D may be TRBD1 (5 bases). This TCR derives from a female donor with papillary thyroid cancer or a benign thyroid nodule (not recorded which). Some clones in this sample may be carry-over from other donors' samples. Source material: tumor tissue. The CDR3 reads CSARGNEGFYYGYTF. The CDR3 DNA follows: TGCAGTGCTAGAGGAAACGAGGGGTTCTACTATGGCTACACCTTC.